The 9 T cell receptor beta chains reported below all come from one sample, sequenced in a study of blood T cells in healthy people across ages. Combining a sample-barcoded 5' primer with a J-beta primer mix, a second PCR ran for roughly 7 to 12 cycles. TCRdb processed the 5' RACE reads anew with MiXCR; each CDR3 protein has one entry. The profile shows 1.5 million to 2 million distinct CDR3 sequences, roughly two fifths of them singletons. Sequencing was carried out using blood. Receptor source: a human donor in good health.

This sequence joins TRBV7-8 and TRBJ2-3; TRBD1 aligns across 9 bases. After removal of 5 bases from V and 0 bases from J, the junction contained 9 bases not matched to a gene. The CDR3 is made up of 17 amino acids. Germline loops: CDR1 SGHVS, CDR2 FQNEAQ. The CDR3 sequence is CASSRPDRGTSTDTQYF. The CDR3 bases are TGTGCCAGCAGCCGACCTGACAGGGGGACTAGCACAGATACGCAGTATTTT.

This clonotype was found a few times. This chain connects TRBV29-1 to TRBJ2-3, with 7 bases matching TRBD1. The CDR3 runs to 16 residues. From germline, CDR1 is SQVTM and CDR2 ANQGSEA. V dropped 3 bases and J dropped 3; count of bases not matched to a gene: 12. The CDR3 spells CSVEGVNHRGTDTQYF. In DNA, the CDR3 is TGCAGCGTTGAGGGGGTGAATCACAGGGGAACAGATACGCAGTATTTT.

This clonotype came up a few times. V gene TRBV7-6 combines with J gene TRBJ2-1, with 8 bases identical to TRBD1. This CDR3 spans 17 amino acids. Trimming at V came to 0 bases and at J to 6 bases, leaving 10 bases not matched to a gene. CDR1 is SGHVS, CDR2 FNYEAQ, per germline. The CDR3 coding sequence is TGTGCCAGCAGCTTAGCAATTCCCGGACAGGGTCCCAATGAGCAGTTCTTC. It codes for CASSLAIPGQGPNEQFF.

The V gene is TRBV7-2, the J gene TRBJ2-1; 7 bases align to TRBD1. Trimming at V came to 2 bases and at J to 7 bases, leaving 8 bases not matched to a gene. CDR1 is SGHTA, CDR2 FQGNSA, per germline. The CDR3 is made up of 15 amino acids. CDR3 protein: CASSLITPGGNEQFF. DNA of the CDR3: TGTGCCAGCAGCTTAATAACTCCAGGGGGAAATGAGCAGTTCTTC.

The chain uses TRBV6-6 and TRBJ2-5, with D perhaps TRBD2 (6 bases). The DNA end is a closer match to TRBJ2-7, so the J assignment may be wrong. This CDR3 is 16 amino acids long. Germline values: CDR1 MNHNY, CDR2 SVGAGI (reference sequence). The CDR3 sequence is CASSPATNRWGDEQYF. The CDR3 DNA is TGTGCCAGCAGTCCCGCCACCAATAGGTGGGGGGACGAGCAGTACTTC.

This clonotype was detected only a few times. Written as DNA, the CDR3 is TGCAGTGCTCCCAGGACGCACACTGAAGCTTTCTTT. Its translation: CSAPRTHTEAFF. This rearrangement joins TRBV20-1 to TRBJ1-1; D not certain. This CDR3 contains 12 residues. Trimming took off 5 bases at V and 3 bases at J, with 10 bases between the two ends. From germline, CDR1 is DFQATT and CDR2 SNEGSKA (reference sequence).

The J gene is TRBJ2-5, the V gene TRBV23-1, with D tentatively TRBD1 (6 bases). TRBV23-1 is filed as an ORF, its function uncertain. Trimming shortened V by 3 bases and J by 5 bases, and 19 bases separated the two germline ends. This CDR3 is 16 amino acids long. The CDR3 region is CASSQGTRWTRETQYF. The CDR3 region has the DNA TGCGCCAGCAGTCAGGGGACAAGGTGGACGAGGGAGACCCAGTACTTC.

The CDR3 DNA follows: TGTGCCAGCAGTTCCCTCGCGCCCGGCGAGCAGTACTTC. It codes for CASSSLAPGEQYF. The chain links TRBV28 to TRBJ2-7; D ambiguous. Germline V gene lookup returns CDR1 MDHEN and CDR2 SYDVKM. V lost 4 bases, J lost 6 bases, and 13 bases lay in between. This CDR3 is 13 amino acids long.

This chain connects TRBV9 to TRBJ1-1; possible D gene TRBD1, 5 bases. From germline, CDR1 is SGDLS and CDR2 YYNGEE. Trimming removed 4 bases from V and 3 bases from J, with 16 bases in between. The CDR3 consists of 15 residues. CDR3 sequence reads: CASSTRPGEDTEAFF. CDR3 sequence (DNA): TGTGCCAGCAGCACCCGCCCGGGGGAAGACACTGAAGCTTTCTTT.